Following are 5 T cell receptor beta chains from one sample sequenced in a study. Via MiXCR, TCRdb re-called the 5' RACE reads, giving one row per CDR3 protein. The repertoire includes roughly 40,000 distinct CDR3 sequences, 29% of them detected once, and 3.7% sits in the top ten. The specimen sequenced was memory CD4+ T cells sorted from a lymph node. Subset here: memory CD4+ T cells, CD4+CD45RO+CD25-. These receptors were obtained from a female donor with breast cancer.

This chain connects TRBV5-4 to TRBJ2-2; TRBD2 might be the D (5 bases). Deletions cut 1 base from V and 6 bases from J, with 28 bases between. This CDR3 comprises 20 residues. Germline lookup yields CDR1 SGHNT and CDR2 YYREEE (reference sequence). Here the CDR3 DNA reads TGTGCCAGCAGCTTGCTAGGAGGCTGGGGAGTAAGCGAGATATCCGGGGAGCTGTTTTTT. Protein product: CASSLLGGWGVSEISGELFF.

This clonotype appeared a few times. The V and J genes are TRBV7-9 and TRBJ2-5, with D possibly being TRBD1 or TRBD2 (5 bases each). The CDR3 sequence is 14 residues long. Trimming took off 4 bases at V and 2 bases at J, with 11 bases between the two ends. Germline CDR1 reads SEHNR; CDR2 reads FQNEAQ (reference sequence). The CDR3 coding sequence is TGTGCCAGCAGCTCACCGGGACCTCAAGAGACCCAGTACTTC. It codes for CASSSPGPQETQYF. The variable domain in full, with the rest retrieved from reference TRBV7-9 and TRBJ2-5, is DTGVSQNPRHKITKRGQNVTFRCDPISEHNRLYWYRQTLGQGPEFLTYFQNEAQLEKSRLLSDRFSAERPKGSFSTLEIQRTEQGDSAMYLCASSSPGPQETQYFGPGTRLLVL.

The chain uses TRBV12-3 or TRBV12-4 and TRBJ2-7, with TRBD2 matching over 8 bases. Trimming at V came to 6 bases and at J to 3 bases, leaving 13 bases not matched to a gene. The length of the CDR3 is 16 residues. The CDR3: CASSLLRGANYYEQYF. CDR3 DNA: TGTGCCAGCAGCCTTCTGCGGGGGGCTAATTACTACGAGCAGTACTTC.

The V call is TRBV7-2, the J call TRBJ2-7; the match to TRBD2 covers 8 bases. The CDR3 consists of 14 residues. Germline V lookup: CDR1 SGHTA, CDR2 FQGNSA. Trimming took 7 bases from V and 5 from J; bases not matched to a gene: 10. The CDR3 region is CASTSPSGWNEQYF. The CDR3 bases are TGTGCCAGCACCTCTCCTAGCGGGTGGAACGAGCAGTACTTC.

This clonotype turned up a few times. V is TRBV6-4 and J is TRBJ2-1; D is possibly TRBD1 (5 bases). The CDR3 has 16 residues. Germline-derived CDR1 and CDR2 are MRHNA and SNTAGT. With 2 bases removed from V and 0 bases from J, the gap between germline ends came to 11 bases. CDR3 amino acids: CASSDRGRSSYNEQFF. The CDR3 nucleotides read TGTGCCAGCAGTGACAGGGGAAGGAGCTCCTACAATGAGCAGTTCTTC.